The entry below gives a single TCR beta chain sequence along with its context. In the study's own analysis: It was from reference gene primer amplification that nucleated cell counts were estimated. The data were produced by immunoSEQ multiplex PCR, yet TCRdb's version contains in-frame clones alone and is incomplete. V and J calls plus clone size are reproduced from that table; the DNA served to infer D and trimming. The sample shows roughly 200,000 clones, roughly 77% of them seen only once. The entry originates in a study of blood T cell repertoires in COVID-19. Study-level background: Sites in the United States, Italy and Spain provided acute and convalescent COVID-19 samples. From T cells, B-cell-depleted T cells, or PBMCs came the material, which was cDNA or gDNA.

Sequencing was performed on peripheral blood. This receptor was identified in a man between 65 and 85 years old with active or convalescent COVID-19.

Here the CDR3 reads CASSLSGTYNEQFF. CDR3 DNA: TGCGCCAGCAGCTTGAGCGGGACCTACAATGAGCAGTTCTTC. The chain employs TRBV5-1 and TRBJ2-1, with TRBD2 matching 7 bases. V lost 1 base, J lost 2 bases, and 0 bases stayed unmatched. The CDR3 is made up of 14 amino acids. Germline CDR1 reads SGHRS; CDR2 reads YFSETQ.